This T cell receptor (beta chain) originates from a study of a mutant IDH1 vaccine in newly diagnosed glioma. Study as a whole: Treatment recipients were about 62% male and around 38% female, and their mean age was approximately 43 years. Every participant had undergone radiotherapy, temozolomide, or both before, and most underwent both. Overall study results and limits: Apparently unrelated to pseudoprogression were changes in the top peripheral T cell clonotypes.

Time point of the sample: baseline, week 1 (first vaccination visit). Treatment indicated: pre-vaccination baseline after standard-of-care therapy. Donor diagnoses consisted of new WHO grade 3 or 4 IDH1-mutant, ATRX-lost astrocytomas. Trimming pared 0 bases from V and 6 bases from J, leaving 16 bases between. The CDR3 length is 16 residues. Per the germline V gene, CDR1 is SGHDT and CDR2 is YYEEEE. Profiling relied on immunoSEQ multiplex PCR, and the TCRdb table lists in-frame clones only, not all of them. The sample includes tens of thousands of clones, 86% of them seen just once. On this clone: The antigen remains unidentified.

V is TRBV5-6 and J is TRBJ1-5; TRBD1 is a possible D gene (6 bases). Here the sequenced sample was PBMCs, taken from a glioma patient treated with radiotherapy, temozolomide or both. The sequence came from a middle-aged man with glioma. The DNA for the CDR3 is TGTGCCAGCAGCTTGGCGGCAGGGGACCGGTTTCAGCCCCAGCATTTT. Translated: CASSLAAGDRFQPQHF.